What follows describes a single T cell receptor beta chain. The source of the sample is a study of Graves' ophthalmopathy and Graves' hyperthyroidism. From germline, CDR1 is LGHDT and CDR2 YNNKEL (reference sequence). With 1 base removed from V and 5 bases from J, the gap between germline ends came to 11 bases. The CDR3 extends over 15 amino acids. Amplified material comprised TCR beta CDR3 regions derived from RNA transcripts. The workflow started with a first-round RT-PCR run with HTBI primers and then moved on to a second-round multiplex PCR. From the multiplex PCR reads, TCRdb called clonotypes with MiXCR, one entry per CDR3 protein. The sample lists 1 million to 1.3 million distinct CDR3 sequences; about 40% were seen once.

The clonotype was recovered from an adult man with Graves' hyperthyroidism. The sequenced sample consisted of peripheral blood or thyroid tissue (not recorded which). This rearrangement joins TRBV3-1 to TRBJ1-4; D gene unclear. CDR3 sequence: CASSQGIDGNEKLFF. The CDR3 DNA reads as TGTGCCAGCAGCCAAGGGATTGACGGGAATGAAAAACTGTTTTTT. The whole variable domain, remainder taken from reference TRBV3-1 and TRBJ1-4, is DTAVSQTPKYLVTQMGNDKSIKCEQNLGHDTMYWYKQDSKKFLKIMFSYNNKELIINETVPNRFSPKSPDKAHLNLHINSLELGDSAVYFCASSQGIDGNEKLFFGSGTQLSVL.